The T cell receptor (beta chain) described here comes from a study of T cell responses to AZD1222 COVID-19 vaccine. Findings and limits, study-wide: Just a handful of AZD1222 recipients were seropositive at baseline.

The germline gives CDR1 MNHEY, CDR2 SMNVEV (reference sequence). This CDR3 comprises 14 residues. V gave up 3 bases and J gave up 2 bases, with 10 bases separating them. With respect to this clone: As yet, its antigen is unknown.

Some clones are missing from TCRdb's copy, which holds only in-frame ones; the method was immunoSEQ multiplex PCR. This table has roughly 120,000 clones, 85% to 95% appearing once. This chain connects TRBV27 to TRBJ1-1; D unresolved. Sequences were derived from peripheral blood, sampled 28 days after the second AZD1222 dose. This clonotype was sampled from an adult who received the AZD1222 COVID-19 vaccine. CDR3 region: CASSFQAANTEAFF. In DNA form, the CDR3 reads TGTGCCAGCAGTTTTCAGGCAGCCAACACTGAAGCTTTCTTT.